The clone carrying this TCR beta chain showed up just a few times. These data belong to a study of cytomegalovirus exposure and HLA in healthy donors. Vbeta (60) and Jbeta (13) primers were used in the PCR. Generated by immunoSEQ multiplex PCR, the TCRdb table keeps only in-frame clones and is missing some. The repertoire holds 110,000 to 150,000 clones, with roughly four fifths as singletons. Nominal health characterized the donors when sampled, though unrecorded immune exposures were likely. The sequence derives from a female donor in good health and CMV-seronegative. The sample taken for sequencing was PBMCs.

The CDR3 DNA reads as TGCGCCAGCAGCTTTGAGAGGGGACAGGGTCCCAACATTCAGTACTTC. Its translation is CASSFERGQGPNIQYF. The V call is TRBV5-1, the J call TRBJ2-4; 9 nucleotides agree with TRBD1. From germline, CDR1 is SGHRS and CDR2 YFSETQ. CDR3 length: 16 amino acids. Trimming took 2 bases from V and 7 from J; bases not matched to a gene: 10.